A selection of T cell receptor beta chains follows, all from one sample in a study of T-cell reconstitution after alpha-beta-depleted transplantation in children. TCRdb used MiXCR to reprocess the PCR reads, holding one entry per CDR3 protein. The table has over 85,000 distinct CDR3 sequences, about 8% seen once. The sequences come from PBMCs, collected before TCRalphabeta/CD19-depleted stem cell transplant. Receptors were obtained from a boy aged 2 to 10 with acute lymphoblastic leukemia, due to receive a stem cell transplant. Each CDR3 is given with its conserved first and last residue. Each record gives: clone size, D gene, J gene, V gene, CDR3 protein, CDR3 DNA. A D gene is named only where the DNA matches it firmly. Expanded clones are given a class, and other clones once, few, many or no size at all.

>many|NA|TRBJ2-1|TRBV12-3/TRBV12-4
CASTTGGTKGGEQFF
TGTGCCAGCACTACCGGGGGTACCAAGGGGGGTGAGCAGTTCTTC
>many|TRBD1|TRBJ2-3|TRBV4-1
CASSRLTGGGADTQYF
TGCGCCAGCAGCCGCCTGACAGGGGGCGGCGCAGATACGCAGTATTTT
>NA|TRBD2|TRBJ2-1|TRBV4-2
CASSQDRGLALYNEQFF
TGTGCCAGCAGCCAAGATAGGGGACTAGCGTTGTACAATGAGCAGTTCTTC
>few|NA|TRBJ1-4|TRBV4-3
CASSQDVSEVNEKLFF
TGCGCCAGCAGCCAAGATGTATCGGAAGTTAATGAAAAACTGTTTTTT
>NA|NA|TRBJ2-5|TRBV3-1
CASSPDEETQYF
TGTGCCAGCAGCCCGGACGAGGAGACCCAGTACTTC
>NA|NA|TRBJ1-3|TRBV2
CASSESSSGNTIYF
TGTGCCAGCAGTGAATCGAGCTCTGGAAACACCATATATTTT
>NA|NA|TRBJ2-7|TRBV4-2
CASSQGDPTTEQYF
TGTGCCAGCAGCCAAGGGGACCCTACGACCGAGCAGTACTTC
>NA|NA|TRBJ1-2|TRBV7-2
CASSLGVGGYGYTF
TGTGCCAGCAGCTTAGGAGTGGGAGGCTATGGCTACACCTTC
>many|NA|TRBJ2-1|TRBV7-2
CASSLEVGLVNEQFF
TGTGCCAGCAGCTTAGAGGTAGGCCTTGTTAATGAGCAGTTCTTC
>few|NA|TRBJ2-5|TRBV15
CATSARVLEETQYF
TGTGCCACCAGCGCGCGGGTTTTAGAAGAGACCCAGTACTTC
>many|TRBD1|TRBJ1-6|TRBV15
CATSPNRDRVSSPLHF
TGTGCCACCAGTCCAAACCGGGACAGGGTTTCTTCACCCCTCCACTTT
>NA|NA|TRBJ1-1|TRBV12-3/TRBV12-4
CASSFWDGQNTEAFF
TGTGCCAGCAGTTTCTGGGACGGACAGAACACTGAAGCTTTCTTT
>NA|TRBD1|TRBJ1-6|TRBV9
CASSARQGYNSPLHF
TGTGCCAGCAGCGCCCGACAGGGTTATAATTCACCCCTCCACTTT
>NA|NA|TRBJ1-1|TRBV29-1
CSVAPPPQGLGTEAFF
TGCAGCGTTGCACCGCCCCCACAGGGTCTCGGCACTGAAGCTTTCTTT
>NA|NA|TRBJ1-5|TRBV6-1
CASSEAQGLSNQPQHF
TGTGCCAGCAGTGAAGCCCAGGGTTTAAGCAATCAGCCCCAGCATTTT
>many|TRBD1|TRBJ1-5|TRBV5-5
CASSLGYRGQGQPQHF
TGTGCCAGCAGCTTGGGGTACAGGGGGCAGGGTCAGCCCCAGCATTTT
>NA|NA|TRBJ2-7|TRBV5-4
CASSFTRPTPPYEQYF
TGTGCCAGCAGCTTTACAAGGCCGACGCCCCCCTACGAGCAGTACTTC
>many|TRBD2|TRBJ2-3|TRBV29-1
CSVAASWSGITDTQYF
TGCAGCGTTGCCGCTTCGTGGAGCGGGATTACAGATACGCAGTATTTT
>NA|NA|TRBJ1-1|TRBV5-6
CASSHWDVRSAEAFF
TGTGCCAGCAGCCACTGGGACGTCAGAAGCGCTGAAGCTTTCTTT
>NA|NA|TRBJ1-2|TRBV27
CASSQGDGSYGYTF
TGTGCCAGCAGCCAAGGGGACGGCAGCTATGGCTACACCTTC
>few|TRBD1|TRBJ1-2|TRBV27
CASSLSGTGYYGYTF
TGTGCCAGCAGTTTATCCGGGACAGGGTACTATGGCTACACCTTC
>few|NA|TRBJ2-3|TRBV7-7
CASSINPPGQSPTDTQYF
TGTGCTAGCAGCATTAACCCACCCGGCCAATCTCCCACAGATACGCAGTATTTT
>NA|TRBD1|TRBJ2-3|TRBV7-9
CASSWGDRASTDTQYF
TGTGCCAGCAGCTGGGGGGACAGGGCTAGCACAGATACGCAGTATTTT
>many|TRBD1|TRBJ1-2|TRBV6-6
CASKWDREWYGYTF
TGTGCCAGCAAATGGGACAGGGAATGGTATGGCTACACCTTC
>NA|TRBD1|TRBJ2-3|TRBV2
CASWDRGDTQYF
TGTGCCAGTTGGGACAGGGGAGATACGCAGTATTTT
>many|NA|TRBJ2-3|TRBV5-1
CASSPRPAGDTDTQYF
TGCGCCAGCAGTCCTCGACCAGCGGGCGACACAGATACGCAGTATTTT
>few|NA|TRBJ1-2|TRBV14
CASSQARANYGYTF
TGTGCCAGCAGCCAAGCTCGGGCTAACTATGGCTACACCTTC
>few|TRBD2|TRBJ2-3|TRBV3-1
CASSPRASGGDTQYF
TGTGCCAGCAGCCCCCGGGCTAGCGGGGGAGATACGCAGTATTTT
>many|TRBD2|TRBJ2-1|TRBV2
CASSKSGGGDEQFF
TGTGCCAGCAGTAAAAGCGGGGGGGGTGATGAGCAGTTCTTC
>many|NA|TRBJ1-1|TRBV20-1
CSARAWGNTEAFF
TGCAGTGCTAGAGCCTGGGGGAACACTGAAGCTTTCTTT
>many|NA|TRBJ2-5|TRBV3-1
CASSIGTPQAAQYF
TGTGCCAGCAGCATCGGGACTCCCCAGGCGGCCCAGTACTTC
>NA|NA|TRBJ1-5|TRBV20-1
CSASGQGVRQPQHF
TGCAGTGCCTCGGGGCAGGGCGTAAGACAGCCCCAGCATTTT
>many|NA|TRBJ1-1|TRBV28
CASSLLVAGISGVTEAFF
TGTGCCAGCAGTTTATTAGTAGCCGGGATTTCGGGGGTCACTGAAGCTTTCTTT
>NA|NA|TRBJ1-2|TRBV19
CASSPRNAYGYTF
TGTGCCAGTAGCCCCCGGAACGCCTATGGCTACACCTTC
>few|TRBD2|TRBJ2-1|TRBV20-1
CSARDAVRLAGGNEQFF
TGCAGTGCTAGAGATGCCGTGCGACTAGCGGGGGGGAATGAGCAGTTCTTC
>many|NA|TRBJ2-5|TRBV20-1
CSAERTQETQYF
TGCAGTGCCGAGCGCACCCAAGAGACCCAGTACTTC
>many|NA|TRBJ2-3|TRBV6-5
CASSYTRLADTDTQYF
TGTGCCAGCAGTTACACCCGGCTAGCAGATACAGATACGCAGTATTTT
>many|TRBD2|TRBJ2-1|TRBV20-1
CSAPQLAGAYNEQFF
TGCAGTGCCCCCCAACTAGCGGGGGCTTACAATGAGCAGTTCTTC
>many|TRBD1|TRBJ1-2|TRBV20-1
CSAREYGDSANYGYTF
TGCAGTGCTAGGGAGTATGGGGACAGCGCTAACTATGGCTACACCTTC
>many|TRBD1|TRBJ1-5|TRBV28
CASSFSGGFNQPQHF
TGTGCCAGCAGTTTCTCAGGGGGGTTCAATCAGCCCCAGCATTTT
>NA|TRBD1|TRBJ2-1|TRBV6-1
CASRRGGQGSTNEQFF
TGTGCCAGCAGACGCGGTGGACAGGGGTCCACCAATGAGCAGTTCTTC
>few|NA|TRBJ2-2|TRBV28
CASSILRQETGELFF
TGTGCCAGCAGTATACTACGCCAGGAAACCGGGGAGCTGTTTTTT
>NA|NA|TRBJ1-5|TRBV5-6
CASSLRGRGPGQPQHF
TGTGCCAGCAGCTTGCGGGGGCGGGGGCCGGGACAGCCCCAGCATTTT
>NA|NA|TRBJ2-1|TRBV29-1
CSARPQSSYNEQFF
TGCAGCGCCCGCCCCCAGAGCTCCTACAATGAGCAGTTCTTC
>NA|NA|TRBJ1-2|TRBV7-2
CASSSSRQAPYGYTF
TGTGCCAGCAGCTCCTCCAGACAGGCCCCATATGGCTACACCTTC
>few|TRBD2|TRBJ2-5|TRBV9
CASSVGKLAGRETQYF
TGTGCCAGCAGCGTAGGGAAACTAGCGGGGCGTGAGACCCAGTACTTC
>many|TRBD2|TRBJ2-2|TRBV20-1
CSGTSGANTGELFF
TGCAGTGGAACTAGCGGGGCGAACACCGGGGAGCTGTTTTTT
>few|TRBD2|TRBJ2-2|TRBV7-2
CASSFPGGGVNTGELFF
TGTGCCAGCAGCTTTCCCGGGGGGGGCGTGAACACCGGGGAGCTGTTTTTT
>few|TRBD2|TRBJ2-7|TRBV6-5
CASSSASGSYEQYF
TGTGCCAGTTCTTCGGCTAGCGGATCCTACGAGCAGTACTTC
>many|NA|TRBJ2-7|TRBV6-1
CASSPGESRGTYEQYF
TGTGCCAGCAGCCCCGGGGAGTCTAGGGGAACTTACGAGCAGTACTTC